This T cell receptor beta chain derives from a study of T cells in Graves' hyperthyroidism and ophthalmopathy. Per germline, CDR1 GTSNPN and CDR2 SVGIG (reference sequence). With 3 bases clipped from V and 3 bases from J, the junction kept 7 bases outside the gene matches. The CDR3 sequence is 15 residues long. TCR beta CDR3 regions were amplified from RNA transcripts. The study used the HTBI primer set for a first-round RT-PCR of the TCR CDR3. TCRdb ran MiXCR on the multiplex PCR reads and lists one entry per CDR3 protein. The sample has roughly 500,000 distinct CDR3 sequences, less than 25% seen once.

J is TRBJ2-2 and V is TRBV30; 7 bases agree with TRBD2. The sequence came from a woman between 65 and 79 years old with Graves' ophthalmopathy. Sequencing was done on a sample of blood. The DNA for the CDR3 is TGTGCCTGGAGACCCGGGGGGAGCGACACCGGGGAGCTGTTTTTT. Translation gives CAWRPGGSDTGELFF. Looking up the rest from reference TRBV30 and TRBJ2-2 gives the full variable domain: SQTIHQWPATLVQPVGSPLSLECTVEGTSNPNLYWYRQAAGRGLQLLFYSVGIGQISSEVPQNLSASRPQDRQFILSSKKLLLSDSGFYLCAWRPGGSDTGELFFGEGSRLTVL.